This TCR beta chain stems from a study of a mutant IDH1 vaccine in newly diagnosed glioma. Study-level information: Patients began vaccination 4-6 weeks after radiotherapy alone, or with temozolomide cycles. Patients' prior therapy spanned radiotherapy, temozolomide, or both; most underwent both.

About this clone itself: The antigen remains unidentified. Germline and junction disagree at one end, which may indicate a read error.

Whole-study results and caveats: With respect to changes in top peripheral T cell clonotypes, pseudoprogression seemed unrelated.

Noted time point: week 23, last vaccination. What each vaccine dose contained was 300 ug of mutant IDH1 20-mer peptide, accompanied by topical imiquimod. TCRdb's copy holds only in-frame clones and misses some; the assay was immunoSEQ multiplex PCR. The repertoire holds almost 85,000 clones, roughly 85% seen once, with 2.2% in the top ten. This clonotype originated in a young man with glioma. Some clones in this sample may be carry-over from other donors' samples. This sample comprised PBMCs, obtained from a glioma patient whose treatment included an IDH1 peptide vaccine.

The CDR3 sequence: CASSLAATNEKLFF. CDR3 coding DNA: TGTGCCAGCAGCCTAGCTGCAACTAATGAAAAACTGTTTTTT. The rearrangement joins TRBV7-9 to TRBJ1-4, with D uncertain. This CDR3 spans 14 amino acids. Germline V gene data show CDR1 as SEHNR and CDR2 as FQNEAQ (reference sequence).